This T cell receptor (beta chain) was found in a study of shared clonotypes between healthy human individuals. This CDR3 is 15 amino acids long. Germline V CDR1 and CDR2: KGHSH, LQKENI. The V segment lost 6 bases and the J segment 8 bases; nucleotides outside the gene matches: 10. Concerning this clone: No antigen is known for it.

Broader study findings: At large depth, rarefaction still showed sorted-subset sequencing to be incomplete.

Under the authors' procedure: As immunoSEQ supplied junction-only sequences (without quality scores), filtering differed. Profiled with immunoSEQ multiplex PCR; TCRdb holds only in-frame clones, not every one. The D gene and trimming were derived from the DNA, and the V and J assignments and clone size from that table. The sample shows some 2,000,000 clones, 90% to 95% of them seen only once. The sequence derives from a man between 18 and 29 years old in good health. V is TRBV18 and J is TRBJ1-4, with TRBD1 matching over 9 bases. Sequencing used naive CD4+ T cells sorted from blood. This sample's subset: CD45RA+ positively selected. The CDR3 DNA reads as TGTGCCAGCTCCCCTCAGGGACAGGGTTTCGAAAAACTGTTTTTT. This sequence encodes CASSPQGQGFEKLFF.